Sequencing of this T cell receptor beta chain was carried out in a study of blood T cells in healthy people across ages. The second PCR ran about 6 to 11 cycles with a sample-barcoded 5' primer and J-beta primers. TCRdb re-called the 5' RACE reads with MiXCR, one entry per CDR3 protein. The sample has hundreds of thousands of distinct CDR3 sequences, roughly 50% seen once; the top ten hold roughly 34%. The germline V gene has CDR1 MNHEY and CDR2 SMNVEV (reference sequence). CDR3 length: 18 residues. With V trimmed by 2 bases and J by 8 bases, 13 bases remained unmatched. This chain links TRBV27 with TRBJ2-1; 12 bases line up with TRBD2. Sequencing was performed on blood. The TCR comes from a man between 60 and 75 years old in good health. CDR3 residues: CASSLVSLAGGRGDEQFF. Here the CDR3 DNA reads TGTGCCAGCAGTTTAGTATCCCTAGCGGGGGGGAGAGGGGATGAGCAGTTCTTC.